This is a list of T cell receptor beta chains from one sample in a study of blood T cell repertoires in COVID-19. TCRdb's table, derived via immunoSEQ multiplex PCR, lists solely in-frame clones and lacks some. The sample has about half a million clones, 80% to 90% seen once. Sequencing input: peripheral blood. The origin of the receptors is a human donor in a cohort sampled during active COVID-19. The CDR3 runs from the conserved cysteine through the conserved F or W. A D gene is named only where the DNA matches it firmly. Not all rows give a size; the values are once, few, many and, for expanded clones, a class.

v_gene	j_gene	d_gene	abundance	CDR3aa	CDR3nt
TRBV28	TRBJ2-7	TRBD2	-	CASSFGSAGQQYF	TGTGCCAGCAGTTTTGGCTCAGCGGGACAGCAGTACTTC
TRBV6-1	TRBJ2-1	TRBD2	-	CASSPSGLAGARRFF	TGTGCCAGCAGTCCCTCCGGGCTAGCGGGAGCGCGTAGGTTCTTC
TRBV6-5	TRBJ1-4	-	once	CASSYSTDEKLFF	TGTGCCAGCAGTTACTCCACAGATGAAAAACTGTTTTTT
TRBV9	TRBJ2-7	TRBD2	-	CASSGGTSGEQYF	TGTGCCAGCAGCGGCGGGACTAGCGGCGAGCAGTACTTC
TRBV19	TRBJ1-5	TRBD1	once	CASSMGTALISLNQPQHF	TGTGCCAGTAGTATGGGGACAGCCTTAATTTCCCTCAATCAGCCCCAGCATTTT
TRBV5-1	TRBJ1-1	TRBD1	-	CASSFRDRGALMNTEAFF	TGCGCCAGCAGCTTTCGGGACAGGGGAGCCCTAATGAACACTGAAGCTTTCTTT
TRBV28	TRBJ1-2	-	few	CASRRTAANYGYTF	TGTGCCAGCAGACGGACAGCAGCTAACTATGGCTACACCTTC
TRBV7-2	TRBJ2-2	-	once	CASSLGVGGTGELFF	TGTGCCAGCAGCTTAGGTGTCGGCGGAACCGGGGAGCTGTTTTTT
TRBV5-1	TRBJ2-7	TRBD2	-	CASSSNQGLLYEQYF	TGCGCCAGCAGCTCAAACCAGGGACTACTCTACGAGCAGTACTTC
TRBV19	TRBJ1-6	TRBD1	-	CASSMGQGNSPLHF	TGTGCCAGTAGTATGGGACAGGGGAATTCACCCCTCCACTTT
TRBV6-5	TRBJ1-4	-	-	CASRLHSVEKLFF	TGTGCCAGCAGACTCCACAGTGTCGAAAAACTGTTTTTT
TRBV4-1	TRBJ1-1	-	-	CASSQGSLTANTEAFF	TGCGCCAGCAGCCAAGGGTCCTTGACAGCGAACACTGAAGCTTTCTTT
TRBV6-2/TRBV6-3	TRBJ2-7	TRBD2	-	CASSYVGGAYEQYF	TGTGCCAGCAGTTACGTCGGGGGGGCCTACGAGCAGTACTTC
TRBV18	TRBJ2-1	TRBD2	-	CASSPSSGAANEQFF	TGTGCCAGCTCACCTTCTAGCGGAGCCGCCAATGAGCAGTTCTTC
TRBV19	TRBJ1-2	-	once	CASSMGGTAYGYTF	TGTGCCAGTAGTATGGGGGGGACGGCCTATGGCTACACCTTC
TRBV19	TRBJ2-1	-	-	CASSMGRLGSNEQFF	TGTGCCAGTAGTATGGGTAGACTAGGATCGAATGAGCAGTTCTTC
TRBV7-8	TRBJ1-3	TRBD1	-	CASSSRGGQGRTGNTIYF	TGTGCCAGCAGCTCAAGAGGGGGACAGGGGAGGACTGGAAACACCATATATTTT
TRBV3-1/TRBV3-2	TRBJ2-3	TRBD2	-	CASTNRSGRIETQYF	TGTGCCAGCACCAATAGGAGCGGGAGGATAGAGACGCAGTATTTT
TRBV28	TRBJ1-5	-	-	CASRLQGLSQPQHF	TGTGCCAGCAGACTACAGGGACTAAGTCAGCCCCAGCATTTT
TRBV30	TRBJ1-6	-	few	CAFDGTGDNSPLHF	TGTGCCTTTGACGGGACTGGGGATAATTCACCCCTCCACTTT
TRBV28	TRBJ1-6	TRBD1	-	CASGTQTGTGHSPLHF	TGTGCCAGTGGTACTCAAACCGGGACAGGCCATTCACCCCTCCACTTT
TRBV7-9	TRBJ2-2	TRBD2	-	CASSRESGLAAGELFF	TGTGCCAGCAGCCGCGAATCCGGACTAGCCGCCGGGGAGCTGTTTTTT
TRBV27	TRBJ2-2	TRBD2	-	CASSLAGGRTGELFF	TGTGCCAGCAGTTTAGCGGGAGGGCGTACCGGGGAGCTGTTTTTT
TRBV20-1	TRBJ1-1	-	-	CSASGGLGRNTEAFF	TGCAGTGCTAGTGGGGGGCTGGGGCGGAACACTGAAGCTTTCTTT
TRBV2	TRBJ2-2	-	-	CASSREARDGELFF	TGTGCCAGCAGCAGGGAGGCCAGGGACGGGGAGCTGTTTTTT
TRBV2	TRBJ1-5	TRBD1	-	CASSGDRGINQPQHF	TGTGCCAGCAGTGGGGACAGGGGCATCAATCAGCCCCAGCATTTT
TRBV6-6	TRBJ2-3	-	-	CASSLGSRETQYF	TGTGCCAGCAGCCTCGGGAGTAGGGAAACGCAGTATTTT
TRBV19	TRBJ2-7	TRBD2	-	CASSATSGSSYEQYF	TGTGCCAGTAGTGCGACTAGCGGGAGCTCCTACGAGCAGTACTTC
TRBV3-1/TRBV3-2	TRBJ2-7	-	-	CASSGQAGGSYEQYF	TGTGCCAGCAGCGGACAGGCGGGGGGCTCCTACGAGCAGTACTTC
TRBV11-2	TRBJ2-1	-	-	CASSLEPLNEQFF	TGTGCCAGCAGCTTAGAACCACTCAATGAGCAGTTCTTC
TRBV9	TRBJ2-7	TRBD2	many	CASSVGQGGTYEQYF	TGTGCCAGCAGCGTAGGCCAGGGAGGGACCTACGAGCAGTACTTC
TRBV29-1	TRBJ1-2	-	-	CSVDTTGTNYGYTF	TGCAGCGTCGATACCACAGGGACCAACTATGGCTACACCTTC
TRBV30	TRBJ2-5	-	-	CAWSVAGYETQYF	TGTGCCTGGAGTGTTGCCGGGTACGAGACCCAGTACTTC
TRBV7-3	TRBJ2-2	TRBD1	-	CASSLNPPQGYTGELFF	TGTGCCAGCAGCTTAAATCCCCCACAGGGGTACACCGGGGAGCTGTTTTTT
TRBV5-6	TRBJ1-5	TRBD1	-	CASSLTGLSNQPQHF	TGTGCCAGCAGTTTGACAGGGTTGTCCAATCAGCCCCAGCATTTT
TRBV3-1/TRBV3-2	TRBJ1-1	-	-	CASTSVPNTEAFF	TGTGCCAGCACCTCAGTCCCGAACACTGAAGCTTTCTTT
TRBV28	TRBJ1-2	-	many	CASSLAGDGNYGYTF	TGTGCCAGCAGCCTGGCAGGGGATGGCAACTATGGCTACACCTTC
TRBV28	TRBJ1-2	TRBD1	-	CASSPGTGRYYGYTF	TGTGCCAGCAGTCCGGGGACAGGGCGATACTATGGCTACACCTTC
TRBV11-1	TRBJ1-2	-	-	CASSPRRWDYGYTF	TGTGCCAGCAGCCCCCGGAGATGGGACTATGGCTACACCTTC
TRBV30	TRBJ2-7	TRBD1	-	CAWNYRGSGEQYF	TGTGCCTGGAATTACAGGGGGTCAGGCGAGCAGTACTTC
TRBV6-5	TRBJ2-2	-	-	CASTAGSKTGELFF	TGTGCCAGCACCGCCGGGTCAAAGACCGGGGAGCTGTTTTTT
TRBV11-1	TRBJ1-2	TRBD1	-	CASSLGQGLGYTF	TGTGCCAGCAGCTTGGGACAGGGGCTTGGCTACACCTTC
TRBV27	TRBJ2-1	TRBD2	few	CASRRAGERNEQFF	TGTGCCAGCAGGAGAGCGGGAGAGCGCAATGAGCAGTTCTTC
TRBV5-4	TRBJ2-1	-	-	CASNGNSTNEQFF	TGTGCCAGCAACGGAAATAGCACCAATGAGCAGTTCTTC
TRBV2	TRBJ2-2	-	few	CASSVQGPNTGELFF	TGTGCCAGCAGTGTACAGGGCCCGAACACCGGGGAGCTGTTTTTT
TRBV6-5	TRBJ2-4	TRBD1	-	CASRIGQGGKNIQYF	TGTGCCAGCAGGATCGGACAGGGCGGCAAAAACATTCAGTACTTC
TRBV9	TRBJ2-7	TRBD2	-	CASSVGLAGSYEQYF	TGTGCCAGCAGCGTCGGACTAGCGGGGTCCTACGAGCAGTACTTC
TRBV9	TRBJ2-3	TRBD2	-	CASSVSLRTSGDTQYF	TGTGCCAGCAGCGTAAGTCTCCGGACTAGTGGCGATACGCAGTATTTT
TRBV7-2	TRBJ2-7	TRBD1	-	CASSSHHRGIYEQYF	TGTGCCAGCAGCTCCCACCACAGGGGAATCTACGAGCAGTACTTC
TRBV7-8	TRBJ1-5	TRBD1	-	CASSSGQGMSNQPQHF	TGTGCCAGCAGCTCCGGACAGGGGATGAGCAATCAGCCCCAGCATTTT
TRBV28	TRBJ2-3	-	-	CASQGLGTDTQYF	TGTGCCAGCCAAGGACTGGGGACAGATACGCAGTATTTT
TRBV5-1	TRBJ2-3	TRBD2	-	CASSLGRAGAGDTQYF	TGCGCCAGCAGCTTGGGGCGAGCGGGAGCTGGAGATACGCAGTATTTT